This T cell receptor (beta chain) was captured in a study of beta chain features in type 1 diabetes. About the research overall: Researchers looked at roughly 110 million sorted cells across all samples.

Every isolated RNA sample was fully reverse transcribed, so sequencing captured expressed TCRB transcripts. Only in-frame clones appear in the TCRdb table, and some are missing; sequencing was by immunoSEQ multiplex PCR. This table holds 630,000 or so clones, over 12% found once. As regards this clone: Its antigen is currently unknown.

The CDR3 contains 14 residues. The germline gives CDR1 SGHTA, CDR2 FQGNSA. V lost 5 bases and J lost 7, with 14 bases in between. Study-wide results and limits: Compared to healthy donors, patients appeared to have naive, central memory and Treg TCRB repertoires that were more alike. More deletions and fewer insertions at VDJ junctions were seen in type 1 diabetes patients. When Type 1 diabetes patients were examined, their TCRB CDR3s proved moderately but significantly shorter in all four CD4+ subsets.

This sequence joins TRBV7-2 and TRBJ1-4; D gene unclear. This sequence was found in a man between 18 and 29 years old with type 1 diabetes. The sample consisted of naive CD4+ T cells from blood. This CDR3 is CASSPTRGGEKLFF. CDR3 sequence (DNA): TGTGCCAGCAGCCCGACACGGGGAGGTGAAAAACTGTTTTTT.